The TCR beta chain under discussion was sequenced for a study of T cell responses to AZD1222 COVID-19 vaccine. Produced via immunoSEQ multiplex PCR; TCRdb's table is partial and in-frame only. The sample has around 140,000 clones, 75% to 95% seen once; the top ten hold roughly 2%. The germline V and J ends were trimmed by 0 bases and 0 bases, with 6 bases remaining between them. CDR1 and CDR2 (germline): KGHSH, LQKENI. The CDR3 runs to 14 residues. The rearrangement uses TRBV18 and TRBJ2-7; D ambiguous. The sequences come from peripheral blood, collected 28 days after the second AZD1222 dose. This clonotype originated in an adult who received the AZD1222 COVID-19 vaccine. CDR3 in amino acids: CASSPPDDSYEQYF. CDR3 DNA sequence: TGTGCCAGCTCACCACCTGACGACTCCTACGAGCAGTACTTC.